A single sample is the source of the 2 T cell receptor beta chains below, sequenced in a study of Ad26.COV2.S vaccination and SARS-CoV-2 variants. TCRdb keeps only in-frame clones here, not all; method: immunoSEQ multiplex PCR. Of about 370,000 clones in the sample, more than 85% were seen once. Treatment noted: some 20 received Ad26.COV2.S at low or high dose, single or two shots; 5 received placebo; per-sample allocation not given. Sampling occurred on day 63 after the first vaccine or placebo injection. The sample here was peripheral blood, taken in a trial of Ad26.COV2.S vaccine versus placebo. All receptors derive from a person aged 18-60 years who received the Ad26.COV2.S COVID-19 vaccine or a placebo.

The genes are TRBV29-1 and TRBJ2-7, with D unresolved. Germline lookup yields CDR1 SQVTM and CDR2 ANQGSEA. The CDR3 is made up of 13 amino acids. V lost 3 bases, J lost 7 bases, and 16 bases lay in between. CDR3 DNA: TGCAGCGTTGACGACGGGTCCGGCTGGGAGCAGTACTTC. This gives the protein CSVDDGSGWEQYF.

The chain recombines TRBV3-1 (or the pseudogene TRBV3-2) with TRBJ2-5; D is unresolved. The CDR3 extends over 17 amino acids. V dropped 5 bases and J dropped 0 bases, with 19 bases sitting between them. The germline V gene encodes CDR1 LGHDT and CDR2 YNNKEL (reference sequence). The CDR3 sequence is CASSGSRPLTHQETQYF. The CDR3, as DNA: TGTGCCAGCAGCGGAAGTAGACCCCTCACGCACCAAGAGACCCAGTACTTC.